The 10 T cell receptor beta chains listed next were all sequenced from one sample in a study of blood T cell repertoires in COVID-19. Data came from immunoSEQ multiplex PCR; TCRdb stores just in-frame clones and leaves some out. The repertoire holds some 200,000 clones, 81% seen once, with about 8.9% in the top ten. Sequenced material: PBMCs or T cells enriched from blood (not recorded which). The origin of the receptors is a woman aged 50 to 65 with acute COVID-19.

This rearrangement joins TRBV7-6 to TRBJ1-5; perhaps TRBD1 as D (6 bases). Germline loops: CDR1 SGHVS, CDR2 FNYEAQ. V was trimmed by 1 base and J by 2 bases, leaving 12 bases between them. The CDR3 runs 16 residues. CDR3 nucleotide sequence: TGTGCCAGCAGCTTAGGGGGGGGCTTCGGCAATCAGCCCCAGCATTTT. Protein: CASSLGGGFGNQPQHF.

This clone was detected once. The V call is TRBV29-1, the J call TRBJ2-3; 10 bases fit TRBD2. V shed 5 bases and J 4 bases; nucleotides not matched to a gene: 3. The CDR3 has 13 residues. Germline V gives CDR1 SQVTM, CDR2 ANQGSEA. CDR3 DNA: TGCAGCGTTAGCGGGGGGGCGGCAGATACGCAGTATTTT. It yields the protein CSVSGGAADTQYF.

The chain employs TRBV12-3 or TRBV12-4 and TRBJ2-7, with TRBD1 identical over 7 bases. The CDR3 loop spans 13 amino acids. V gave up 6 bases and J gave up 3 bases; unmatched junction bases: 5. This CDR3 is CASSPTGVYEQYF. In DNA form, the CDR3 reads TGTGCCAGCAGCCCAACAGGGGTCTACGAGCAGTACTTC.

CDR3 in DNA: TGTGCCAGCAGGGCCGACAGAGTGGGTTCCTACAATGAGCAGTTCTTC. This gives the protein CASRADRVGSYNEQFF. The rearrangement links TRBV2 to TRBJ2-1, with a weak D call TRBD1 (5 bases). V dropped 6 bases and J dropped 1 base, with 16 bases sitting between them. Germline assignment: CDR1 SNHLY and CDR2 FYNNEI. The CDR3 has 16 amino acids.

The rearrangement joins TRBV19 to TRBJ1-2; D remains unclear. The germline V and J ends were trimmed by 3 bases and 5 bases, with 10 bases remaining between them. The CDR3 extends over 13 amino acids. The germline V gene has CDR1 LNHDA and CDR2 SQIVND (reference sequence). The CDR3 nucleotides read TGTGCCAGTAGTATCTCGGCAGGATATGGCTACACCTTC. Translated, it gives CASSISAGYGYTF.

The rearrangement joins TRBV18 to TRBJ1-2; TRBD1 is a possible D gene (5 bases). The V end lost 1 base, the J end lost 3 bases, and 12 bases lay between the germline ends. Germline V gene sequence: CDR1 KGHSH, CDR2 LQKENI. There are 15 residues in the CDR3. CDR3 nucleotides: TGTGCCAGCTCACCACGGAGGGGCGGCGACTATGGCTACACCTTC. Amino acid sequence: CASSPRRGGDYGYTF.

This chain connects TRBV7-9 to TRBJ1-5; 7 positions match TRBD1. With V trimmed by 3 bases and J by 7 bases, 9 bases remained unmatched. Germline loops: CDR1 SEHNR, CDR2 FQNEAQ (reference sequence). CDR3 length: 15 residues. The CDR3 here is CASSFYPRQGQPQHF. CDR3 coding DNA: TGTGCCAGCAGCTTCTATCCAAGACAGGGCCAGCCCCAGCATTTT.

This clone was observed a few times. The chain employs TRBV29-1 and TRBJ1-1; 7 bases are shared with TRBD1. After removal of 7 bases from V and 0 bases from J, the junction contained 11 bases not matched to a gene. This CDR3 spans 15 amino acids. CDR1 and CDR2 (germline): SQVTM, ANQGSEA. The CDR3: CSASKTGQMNTEAFF. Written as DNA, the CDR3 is TGCAGCGCCAGCAAGACGGGACAGATGAACACTGAAGCTTTCTTT.

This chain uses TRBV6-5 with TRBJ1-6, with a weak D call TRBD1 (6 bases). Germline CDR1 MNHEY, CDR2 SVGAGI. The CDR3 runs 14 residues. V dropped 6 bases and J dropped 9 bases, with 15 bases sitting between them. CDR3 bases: TGTGCCAGCAGGGGAACAGGGCTAAGTTCACCCCTCCACTTT. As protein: CASRGTGLSSPLHF.

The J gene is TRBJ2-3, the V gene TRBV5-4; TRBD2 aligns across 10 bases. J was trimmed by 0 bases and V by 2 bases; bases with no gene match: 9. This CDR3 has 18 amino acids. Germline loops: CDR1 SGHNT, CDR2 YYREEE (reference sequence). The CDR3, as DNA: TGTGCCAGCAGCTTAAGAGCGGGGGGGCATCAGAGCACAGATACGCAGTATTTT. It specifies CASSLRAGGHQSTDTQYF.